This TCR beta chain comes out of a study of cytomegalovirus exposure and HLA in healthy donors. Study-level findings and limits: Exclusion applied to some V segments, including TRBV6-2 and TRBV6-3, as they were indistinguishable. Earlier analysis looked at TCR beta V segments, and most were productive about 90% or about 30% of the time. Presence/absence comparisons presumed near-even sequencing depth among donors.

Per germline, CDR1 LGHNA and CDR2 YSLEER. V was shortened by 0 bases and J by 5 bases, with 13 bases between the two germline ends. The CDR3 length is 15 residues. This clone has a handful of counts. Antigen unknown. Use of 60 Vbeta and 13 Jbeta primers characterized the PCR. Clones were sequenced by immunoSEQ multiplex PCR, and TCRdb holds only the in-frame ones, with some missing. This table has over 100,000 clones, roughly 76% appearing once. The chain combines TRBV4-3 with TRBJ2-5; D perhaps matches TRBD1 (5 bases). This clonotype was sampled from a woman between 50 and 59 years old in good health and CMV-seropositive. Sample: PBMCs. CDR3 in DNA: TGCGCCAGCAGCCAAGATGCCGACAGTCGGGAGACCCAGTACTTC. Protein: CASSQDADSRETQYF.